Each of the 18 T cell receptor beta chains below was sequenced from the same sample in a study of shared clonotypes between healthy human individuals. The naive CD8 subset, CD45RO-negative cells positively selected for CCR7, excluded terminally differentiated effector memory CD45RA+ cells. Produced via immunoSEQ multiplex PCR; TCRdb's table is partial and in-frame only. The sample has hundreds of thousands of clones, 85% to 95% seen once. The sequenced sample consisted of naive CD8+ T cells sorted from blood. The receptors derive from a woman in her 30s in good health.

The CDR3 DNA follows: TGTGCCAGCAGTTTAAATGACAGGGGGACGTACGAGCAGTACTTC. Amino acids: CASSLNDRGTYEQYF. The J gene is TRBJ2-7, the V gene TRBV28; 9 bases match TRBD1. Germline values: CDR1 MDHEN, CDR2 SYDVKM. The CDR3 sequence is 15 residues long. J was trimmed by 4 bases and V by 2 bases; bases with no gene match: 6.

The V gene is TRBV11-2, the J gene TRBJ1-2; 7 nucleotides match TRBD1. V trimming: 1 base; J trimming: 4 bases; junction bases outside the gene matches: 3. Per the germline V gene, CDR1 is SGHAT and CDR2 is FQNNGV. This CDR3 is built from 14 residues. DNA for the CDR3: TGTGCCAGCAGCTTAGGGACAGGACTCTATGGCTACACCTTC. It encodes CASSLGTGLYGYTF.

This chain joins TRBV6-6 and TRBJ2-1; D might be TRBD1 (6 bases). Per the germline V gene, CDR1 is MNHNY and CDR2 is SVGAGI (reference sequence). The CDR3 loop spans 15 amino acids. V was shortened by 8 bases and J by 6 bases, with 20 bases between the two germline ends. Here the CDR3 DNA reads TGTGCCAGCTCGGCTAAGACAGGTATCTTCAATGAGCAGTTCTTC. It is translated as CASSAKTGIFNEQFF.

This chain joins TRBV11-2 and TRBJ2-7, with 8 nucleotides matching TRBD2. From germline, CDR1 is SGHAT and CDR2 FQNNGV. This CDR3 contains 15 residues. Unmatched junction bases numbered 9, after V lost 5 bases and J lost 3 bases. The CDR3 sequence is CASSVSGRGNYEQYF. CDR3 sequence (DNA): TGTGCCAGCAGCGTAAGCGGGAGAGGCAACTACGAGCAGTACTTC. Filled out from reference TRBV11-2 and TRBJ2-7, the complete variable domain reads EAGVAQSPRYKIIEKRQSVAFWCNPISGHATLYWYQQILGQGPKLLIQFQNNGVVDDSQLPKDRFSAERLKGVDSTLKIQPAKLEDSAVYLCASSVSGRGNYEQYFGPGTRLTVT.

V gene TRBV7-6 combines with J gene TRBJ2-7; 9 positions match TRBD1. This CDR3 comprises 15 residues. The ends lost 5 bases at V and 4 bases at J; junction bases unmatched: 9. CDR1 SGHVS and CDR2 FNYEAQ come from the germline V gene. Here the CDR3 reads CASSIQGAAGYEQYF. The CDR3 nucleotides read TGTGCCAGCAGCATACAGGGGGCGGCTGGTTACGAGCAGTACTTC.

The chain carries TRBV13 and TRBJ2-2, with 10 bases that match TRBD2. V was clipped by 6 bases and J by 1 base; unmatched bases: 5. The CDR3 contains 16 residues. In germline, CDR1 is PRHDT, CDR2 FYEKMQ (reference sequence). The CDR3 loop is CASSRGLAENTGELFF. CDR3 bases: TGTGCCAGCAGTCGAGGACTAGCGGAGAACACCGGGGAGCTGTTTTTT.

CDR3 amino acids: CASSHGQGLGNEKLFF. The DNA for the CDR3 is TGCGCCAGCTCACATGGACAGGGTTTGGGTAATGAAAAACTGTTTTTT. V is TRBV4-1 and J is TRBJ1-4; 8 bases line up with TRBD1. This CDR3 is built from 16 residues. V was clipped by 8 bases and J by 4 bases; unmatched bases: 12. The germline gives CDR1 MGHRA, CDR2 YSYEKL.

This chain connects TRBV5-1 to TRBJ2-7; D not certain. This CDR3 comprises 13 residues. Trimming took 3 bases from V and 2 from J, leaving 9 bases between them. Germline V gene sequence: CDR1 SGHRS, CDR2 YFSETQ. The CDR3 DNA sequence: TGCGCCAGCAGCTCAATTTCCGCCTACGAGCAGTACTTC. It specifies CASSSISAYEQYF.

This chain connects TRBV15 to TRBJ2-7; TRBD2 agrees at 8 bases. Trimming at V came to 5 bases and at J to 3 bases, leaving 6 bases not matched to a gene. Germline CDR1 reads LNHNV; CDR2 reads YYDKDF (reference sequence). The CDR3 spans 14 residues. CDR3: CATSVPGGNYEQYF. The DNA of the CDR3 is TGTGCCACCAGCGTACCGGGAGGGAACTACGAGCAGTACTTC.

J is TRBJ1-1 and V is TRBV27; no clear D. The CDR3 extends over 13 amino acids. Germline CDR1 and CDR2: MNHEY and SMNVEV (reference sequence). V lost 1 base, J lost 3 bases, and 6 bases lay in between. The CDR3 DNA is TGTGCCAGCAGTTTATGGGATTACACTGAAGCTTTCTTT. This translates into CASSLWDYTEAFF.

The chain links TRBV7-2 to TRBJ2-3; 11 nucleotides align to TRBD2. Per the germline V gene, CDR1 is SGHTA and CDR2 is FQGNSA. V gave up 5 bases and J gave up 0 bases; unmatched junction bases: 4. This CDR3 has 16 amino acids. The CDR3 nucleotides read TGTGCCAGCAGCATATGGACTAGCGGGAGCACAGATACGCAGTATTTT. Amino acids: CASSIWTSGSTDTQYF. Variable domain in full (rest from reference TRBV7-2 and TRBJ2-3): GAGVSQSPSNKVTEKGKDVELRCDPISGHTALYWYRQSLGQGLEFLIYFQGNSAPDKSGLPSDRFSAERTGGSVSTLTIQRTQQEDSAVYLCASSIWTSGSTDTQYFGPGTRLTVL.

This clone was counted between two and nine times. This chain links TRBV6-1 with TRBJ1-5; D unresolved. Trimming removed 2 bases at V and 3 bases at J, with 11 bases between. The germline gives CDR1 MNHNS, CDR2 SASEGT. The CDR3 contains 15 residues. In nucleotides, the CDR3 is TGTGCCAGCAGTGAACCACCCAGCATCAATCAGCCCCAGCATTTT. Translating gives CASSEPPSINQPQHF.

This chain uses TRBV28 with TRBJ2-5; weak D call: TRBD2 (5 bases). Germline-derived CDR1 and CDR2 are MDHEN and SYDVKM. The CDR3 spans 16 residues. V lost 4 bases and J 1 base, leaving 16 bases between the germline ends. CDR3 sequence reads: CASSSPGERVQETQYF. The CDR3 DNA follows: TGTGCCAGCAGTTCACCCGGGGAAAGGGTCCAAGAGACCCAGTACTTC.

The chain is built from TRBV5-1 and TRBJ2-5; 7 bases match TRBD2. The CDR3 covers 16 residues. V lost 2 bases and J lost 0; bases outside the gene matches: 7. Germline lookup yields CDR1 SGHRS and CDR2 YFSETQ. The CDR3 spells CASSLSASGNQETQYF. In DNA form, the CDR3 reads TGCGCCAGCAGCTTAAGCGCGAGCGGGAACCAAGAGACCCAGTACTTC.

The CDR3 spells CASSQGSGSWYEQYF. CDR3 DNA: TGTGCCAGCAGCCAAGGTAGCGGGAGTTGGTACGAGCAGTACTTC. The chain links TRBV14 to TRBJ2-5; 9 bases align to TRBD2. Judging by the DNA end, TRBJ2-7 fits better; the J call may be wrong. The length of the CDR3 is 15 residues. Germline V gives CDR1 SGHDN, CDR2 FVKESK.

The chain carries TRBV2 and TRBJ1-2, with TRBD1 identical over 7 bases. The J segment lost 5 bases and the V segment lost 1 base, leaving 10 bases of the junction unmatched. This CDR3 spans 16 amino acids. In germline, CDR1 is SNHLY, CDR2 FYNNEI. CDR3 sequence: CASSEGSRGTLYGYTF. The CDR3 DNA sequence: TGTGCCAGCAGTGAAGGGTCCAGGGGGACGTTGTATGGCTACACCTTC.

This rearrangement joins TRBV4-1 to TRBJ2-1; possible D gene TRBD2, 6 bases. This CDR3 is 15 amino acids long. Looked up from germline, CDR1 is MGHRA and CDR2 is YSYEKL. Trimming took 3 bases from V and 6 from J, leaving 15 bases between them. The CDR3 DNA sequence: TGCGCCAGCAGCCACCCGGGGCGGGGAGGCAATGAGCAGTTCTTC. Translated, it gives CASSHPGRGGNEQFF.

The V call is TRBV15, the J call TRBJ1-1; D remains ambiguous. The germline V gene encodes CDR1 LNHNV and CDR2 YYDKDF (reference sequence). The CDR3 totals 14 residues. The V end lost 0 bases, the J end lost 1 base, and 6 bases lay between the germline ends. DNA of the CDR3: TGTGCCACCAGCAGAGATATGACGAACACTGAAGCTTTCTTT. Translation gives CATSRDMTNTEAFF. Full variable domain (rest looked up from reference TRBV15 and TRBJ1-1): DAMVIQNPRYQVTQFGKPVTLSCSQTLNHNVMYWYQQKSSQAPKLLFHYYDKDFNNEADTPDNFQSRRPNTSFCFLDIRSPGLGDTAMYLCATSRDMTNTEAFFGQGTRLTVV.